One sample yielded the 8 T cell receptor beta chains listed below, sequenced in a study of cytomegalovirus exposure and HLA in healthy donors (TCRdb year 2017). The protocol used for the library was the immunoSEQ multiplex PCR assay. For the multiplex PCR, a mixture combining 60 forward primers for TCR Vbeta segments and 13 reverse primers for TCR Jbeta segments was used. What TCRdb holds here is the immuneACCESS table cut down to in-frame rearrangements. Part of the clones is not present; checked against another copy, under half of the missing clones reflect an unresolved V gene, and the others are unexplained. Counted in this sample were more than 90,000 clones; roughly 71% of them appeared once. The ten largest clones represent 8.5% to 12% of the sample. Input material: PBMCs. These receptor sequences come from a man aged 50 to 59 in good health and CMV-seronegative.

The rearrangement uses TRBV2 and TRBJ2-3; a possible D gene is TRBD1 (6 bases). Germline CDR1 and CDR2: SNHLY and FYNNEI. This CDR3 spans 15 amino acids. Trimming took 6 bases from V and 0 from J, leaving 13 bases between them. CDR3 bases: TGTGCCAGCAGCTACGAGACAGGTAGCACAGATACGCAGTATTTT. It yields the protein CASSYETGSTDTQYF.

The CDR3 DNA reads TGTGCCAGCAGCCGGTTCCAGGGCAACCAAGAGACCCAGTACTTC. Translation: CASSRFQGNQETQYF. V gene TRBV14 combines with J gene TRBJ2-5; TRBD1 might be the D (5 bases). Between the trimmed V and J ends, which lost 4 bases and 0 bases, there was a span of 12 bases. Germline V gene lookup returns CDR1 SGHDN and CDR2 FVKESK. The CDR3 has 15 amino acids.

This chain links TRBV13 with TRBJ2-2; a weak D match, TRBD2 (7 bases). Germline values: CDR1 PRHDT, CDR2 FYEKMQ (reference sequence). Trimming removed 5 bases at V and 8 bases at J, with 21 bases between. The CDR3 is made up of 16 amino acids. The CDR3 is CASSPDTGRVPGELFF. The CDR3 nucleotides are TGTGCCAGCAGCCCCGACACAGGGAGGGTCCCTGGGGAGCTGTTTTTT.

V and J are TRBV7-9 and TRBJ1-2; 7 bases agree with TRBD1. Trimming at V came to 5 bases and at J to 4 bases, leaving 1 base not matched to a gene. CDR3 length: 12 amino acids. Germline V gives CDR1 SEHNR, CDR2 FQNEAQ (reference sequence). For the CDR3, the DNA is TGTGCCAGCAGCCCAGGGGGCTATGGCTACACCTTC. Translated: CASSPGGYGYTF. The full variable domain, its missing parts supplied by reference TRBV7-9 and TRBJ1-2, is DTGVSQNPRHKITKRGQNVTFRCDPISEHNRLYWYRQTLGQGPEFLTYFQNEAQLEKSRLLSDRFSAERPKGSFSTLEIQRTEQGDSAMYLCASSPGGYGYTFGSGTRLTVV.

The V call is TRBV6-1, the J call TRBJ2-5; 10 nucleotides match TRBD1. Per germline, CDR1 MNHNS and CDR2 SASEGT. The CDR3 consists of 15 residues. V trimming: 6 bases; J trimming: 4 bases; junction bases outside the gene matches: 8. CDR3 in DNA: TGTGCCAGCAGGAGACATGGGACAGGGGTAGAGACCCAGTACTTC. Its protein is CASRRHGTGVETQYF.

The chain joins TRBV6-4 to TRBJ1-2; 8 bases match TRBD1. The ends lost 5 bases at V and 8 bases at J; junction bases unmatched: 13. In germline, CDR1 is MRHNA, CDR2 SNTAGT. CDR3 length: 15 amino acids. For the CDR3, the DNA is TGTGCCAGCAGTCCTACGGGCCGTGGACAGGGCGGCTACACCTTC. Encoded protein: CASSPTGRGQGGYTF.

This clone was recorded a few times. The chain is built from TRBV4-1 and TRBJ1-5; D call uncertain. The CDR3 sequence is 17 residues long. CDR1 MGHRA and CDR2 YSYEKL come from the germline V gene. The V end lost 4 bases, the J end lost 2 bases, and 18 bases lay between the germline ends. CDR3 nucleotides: TGCGCCAGCAGCCCCCTCCCTGGTTCTCAGGGCAATCAGCCCCAGCATTTT. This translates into CASSPLPGSQGNQPQHF.

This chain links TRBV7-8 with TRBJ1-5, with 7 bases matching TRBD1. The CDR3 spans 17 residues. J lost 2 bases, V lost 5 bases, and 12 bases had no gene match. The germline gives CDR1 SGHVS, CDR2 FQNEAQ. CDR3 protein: CASSPLEGAGGNQPQHF. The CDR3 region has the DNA TGTGCCAGCAGCCCCCTAGAGGGGGCCGGGGGCAATCAGCCCCAGCATTTT.